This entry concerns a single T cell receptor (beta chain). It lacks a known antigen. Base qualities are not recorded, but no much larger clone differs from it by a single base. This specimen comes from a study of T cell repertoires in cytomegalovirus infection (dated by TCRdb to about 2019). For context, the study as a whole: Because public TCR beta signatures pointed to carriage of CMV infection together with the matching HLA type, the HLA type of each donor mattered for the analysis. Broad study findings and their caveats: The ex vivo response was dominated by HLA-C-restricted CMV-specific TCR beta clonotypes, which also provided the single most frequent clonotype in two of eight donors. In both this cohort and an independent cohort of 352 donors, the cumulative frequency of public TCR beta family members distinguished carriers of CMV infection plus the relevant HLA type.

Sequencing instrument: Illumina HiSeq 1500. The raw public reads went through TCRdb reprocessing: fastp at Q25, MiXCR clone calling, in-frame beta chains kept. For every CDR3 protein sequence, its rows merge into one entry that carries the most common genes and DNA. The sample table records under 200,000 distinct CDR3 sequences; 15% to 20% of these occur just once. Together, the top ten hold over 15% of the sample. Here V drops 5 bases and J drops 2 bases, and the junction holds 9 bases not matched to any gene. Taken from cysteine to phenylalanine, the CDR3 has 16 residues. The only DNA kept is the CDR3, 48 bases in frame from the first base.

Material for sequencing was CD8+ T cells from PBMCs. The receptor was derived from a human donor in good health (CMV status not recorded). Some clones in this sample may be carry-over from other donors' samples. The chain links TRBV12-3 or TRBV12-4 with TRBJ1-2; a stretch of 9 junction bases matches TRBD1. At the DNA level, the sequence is TGTGCCAGCAGTCCACCCCTCGGGACAGGGAACTATGGCTACACCTTC. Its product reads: CASSPPLGTGNYGYTF.